Each of the 14 T cell receptor beta chains below was sequenced from the same sample in a study of beta chain features in type 1 diabetes. Expressed TCRB transcripts were sequenced because the entire RNA isolate underwent reverse transcription. Produced via immunoSEQ multiplex PCR; TCRdb's table is partial and in-frame only. The profile shows about 220,000 clones, roughly a tenth of them singletons. The specimen sequenced was central memory CD4+ T cells from blood. These receptor sequences come from a man between 18 and 35 years old in good health.

This clone was detected only a few times. The chain uses TRBV13 and TRBJ2-7; no clear D. Germline loops: CDR1 PRHDT, CDR2 FYEKMQ (reference sequence). The ends were cut back, 1 base at V and 7 bases at J, with 14 bases in the middle. CDR3 length: 14 amino acids. CDR3 sequence: CASSLAVRVWEQYF. CDR3 nucleotides: TGTGCCAGCAGCTTAGCGGTCCGTGTCTGGGAGCAGTACTTC.

V and J are TRBV7-2 and TRBJ1-1; 10 bases are shared with TRBD1. This CDR3 contains 15 residues. Germline CDR1 SGHTA, CDR2 FQGNSA. V was pared by 3 bases and J by 4 bases, with 5 bases of the junction left unmatched. The DNA of the CDR3 is TGTGCCAGCAGCTTGAGGGACAGGGGAATCACTGAAGCTTTCTTT. This sequence encodes CASSLRDRGITEAFF.

The chain links TRBV11-2 to TRBJ2-3; D is uncertain. CDR1 and CDR2 from the germline V gene are SGHAT and FQNNGV. CDR3 length: 14 amino acids. V lost 5 bases and J 5 bases, leaving 14 bases between the germline ends. In DNA form, the CDR3 reads TGTGCCAGCAGCAAAGACCGGTTCGGAGATACGCAGTATTTT. Protein product: CASSKDRFGDTQYF.

This clone was recorded at least ten times. V gene TRBV4-1 combines with J gene TRBJ2-4; TRBD2 aligns across 8 bases. Unmatched junction bases numbered 10, after V lost 2 bases and J lost 4 bases. The CDR3 is 17 residues long. Germline CDR1 reads MGHRA; CDR2 reads YSYEKL. The CDR3: CASSQPLNGREKNIQYF. In nucleotides, the CDR3 is TGCGCCAGCAGCCAACCCCTTAACGGGAGGGAGAAAAACATTCAGTACTTC.

This clone was counted between two and nine times. The chain uses TRBV4-1 and TRBJ1-5; a possible D gene is TRBD1 (6 bases). The CDR3 length is 14 residues. V lost 4 bases, J lost 7 bases, and 14 bases lay in between. CDR1 is MGHRA and CDR2 is YSYEKL in the germline V gene. In nucleotides, the CDR3 is TGCGCCAGCAGCCGGGTTCCAGGGGACCAGCCCCAGCATTTT. It encodes CASSRVPGDQPQHF.

This clone turned up a few times. The chain has TRBV11-2 and TRBJ2-1, with D possibly TRBD2 on 6 matching bases. The CDR3 contains 15 residues. Trimming took off 3 bases at V and 3 bases at J, with 12 bases between the two ends. Germline CDR1 reads SGHAT; CDR2 reads FQNNGV. CDR3 loop: CASSFGRENYNEQFF. The CDR3 region has the DNA TGTGCCAGCAGCTTCGGACGGGAGAACTACAATGAGCAGTTCTTC.

This clone was recorded a few times. This rearrangement joins TRBV7-9 to TRBJ2-6; no firm D call. Trimming took 2 bases from V and 2 from J, leaving 4 bases between them. The CDR3 length is 14 residues. Germline V CDR1 and CDR2: SEHNR, FQNEAQ (reference sequence). CDR3 DNA: TGTGCCAGCAGCTTAAATGCTGGGGCCAACGTCCTGACTTTC. It is translated as CASSLNAGANVLTF.

This clone was detected a few times. The chain recombines TRBV27 with TRBJ2-2; 8 nucleotides align to TRBD2. After removal of 5 bases from V and 5 bases from J, the junction contained 7 bases not matched to a gene. There are 15 residues in the CDR3. Germline V gene sequence: CDR1 MNHEY, CDR2 SMNVEV (reference sequence). In DNA form, the CDR3 reads TGTGCCAGCAGTGGACGGCGGGAGGAAACCGGGGAGCTGTTTTTT. It translates to CASSGRREETGELFF.

This clone turned up a few times. The rearrangement joins TRBV6-5 to TRBJ2-3, with TRBD2 matching 10 bases. From germline, CDR1 is MNHEY and CDR2 SVGAGI. V dropped 10 bases and J dropped 2; count of bases not matched to a gene: 6. The CDR3 consists of 14 residues. CDR3 region: CATKAGGFTDTQYF. DNA for the CDR3: TGTGCCACCAAAGCGGGAGGGTTCACAGATACGCAGTATTTT.

CDR3 in amino acids: CAWSVVGAGGEQYF. CDR3 in DNA: TGTGCCTGGAGTGTAGTGGGCGCGGGTGGTGAGCAGTACTTC. This chain joins TRBV30 and TRBJ2-7; a possible D gene is TRBD2 (5 bases). Trimming removed 0 bases from V and 7 bases from J, with 16 bases in between. Germline V gives CDR1 GTSNPN, CDR2 SVGIG (reference sequence). This CDR3 contains 14 residues.

The V and J genes are TRBV29-1 and TRBJ2-2, with D maybe TRBD2 (5 bases). V gave up 7 bases and J gave up 5 bases, with 14 bases separating them. Per the germline V gene, CDR1 is SQVTM and CDR2 is ANQGSEA. This CDR3 has 13 residues. The CDR3 region has the DNA TGCAGCGGTGATAAGGGCGGGACCGGGGAGCTGTTTTTT. This gives the protein CSGDKGGTGELFF.

The rearrangement uses TRBV5-1 and TRBJ2-2; D possibly uses TRBD1 or TRBD2 (5 bases each). Trimming cost V 0 bases and J 6 bases, with 9 bases left between them. Germline V gene data show CDR1 as SGHRS and CDR2 as YFSETQ. This CDR3 region has 14 residues. The CDR3 loop reads CASSLAVGAGELFF. The DNA for the CDR3 is TGCGCCAGCAGCTTGGCCGTGGGGGCCGGGGAGCTGTTTTTT.

V gene TRBV5-4 combines with J gene TRBJ1-4; D unclear. The CDR3 extends over 14 amino acids. Trimming took 5 bases from V and 8 from J, leaving 16 bases between them. CDR1 and CDR2 from the germline V gene are SGHNT and YYREEE (reference sequence). The CDR3 DNA reads TGTGCCAGCAGTTCCGACCCAGGATGGGAAAAACTGTTTTTT. It specifies CASSSDPGWEKLFF.

The V and J genes are TRBV7-9 and TRBJ2-4, with D possibly being TRBD2 (6 bases). Trimming stripped 3 bases from V and 3 bases from J, with 9 bases between. From germline, CDR1 is SEHNR and CDR2 FQNEAQ (reference sequence). This CDR3 spans 14 amino acids. CDR3 nucleotide sequence: TGTGCCAGCAGCTTCGGAGGGGACAAAAACATTCAGTACTTC. This encodes CASSFGGDKNIQYF.